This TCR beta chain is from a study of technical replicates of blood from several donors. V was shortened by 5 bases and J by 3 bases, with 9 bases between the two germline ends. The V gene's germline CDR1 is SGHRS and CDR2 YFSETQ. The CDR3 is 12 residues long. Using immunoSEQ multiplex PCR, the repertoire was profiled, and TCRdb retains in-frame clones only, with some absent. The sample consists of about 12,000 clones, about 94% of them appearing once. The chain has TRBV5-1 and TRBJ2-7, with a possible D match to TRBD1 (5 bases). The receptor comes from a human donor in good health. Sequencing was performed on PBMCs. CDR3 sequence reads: CASSFDSYEQYF. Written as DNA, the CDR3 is TGCGCCAGCAGTTTCGACAGCTACGAGCAGTACTTC. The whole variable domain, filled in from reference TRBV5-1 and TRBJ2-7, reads KAGVTQTPRYLIKTRGQQVTLSCSPISGHRSVSWYQQTPGQGLQFLFEYFSETQRNKGNFPGRFSGRQFSNSRSEMNVSTLELGDSALYLCASSFDSYEQYFGPGTRLTVT.